This TCR beta chain derives from a study of T cell therapy after organ transplantation. Study results and caveats: Effects of concurrent antirejection and antiviral medications were not evaluable.

The assay was immunoSEQ multiplex PCR, and TCRdb's table has in-frame clones only and misses some. This table has 45,000 to 50,000 clones, less than 95% appearing once. Notes on this clone: Its target is unknown.

The CDR3 runs to 16 residues. The V gene lost 0 bases and the J gene lost 2 bases, with 15 bases spanning the gap. Germline V gene lookup returns CDR1 SGHDT and CDR2 YYEEEE. The sequence was obtained from a human patient who had received a solid organ transplant and had CMV disease. The sample was CD8+ T cells from blood, taken before autologous CMV-specific T cell therapy. The chain is built from TRBV5-6 and TRBJ2-7, with D possibly TRBD1 on 6 matching bases. This CDR3 reads CASSLVGGYETYEQYF. In DNA form, the CDR3 reads TGTGCCAGCAGCTTGGTAGGGGGTTATGAAACCTACGAGCAGTACTTC.